These 20 T cell receptor beta chains were sequenced from one sample in a study of CXCR3-negative and CXCR3-positive naive CD8 T cells. TRB cDNA was prepared as libraries by UMI-labeled 5' RACE. TCRdb derives one entry per CDR3 protein from the 5' RACE reads, leaving out DNA. The listing contains 70,000 to 95,000 distinct CDR3 sequences. Sequencing was performed on naive CXCR3- CD8+ T cells from blood. Subset in this sample: CD45RO-CCR7+CD27+CD95- naive CD8+ T cells lacking CXCR3 (TNR3-). All receptors derive from a human donor in good health. Some clones in this sample may be carry-over from other donors' samples.

The chain recombines TRBV5-1 with TRBJ2-7; without DNA, the TCRdb call of TRBD2 cannot be checked. Germline V gene lookup returns CDR1 SGHRS and CDR2 YFSETQ. This CDR3 comprises 13 residues. The CDR3 sequence is CASSLSGTYEQYF.

CDR3 residues: CSGLEYGTEAFF. The V call is TRBV29-1, the J call TRBJ1-1. Germline assignment: CDR1 SQVTM and CDR2 ANQGSEA. The CDR3 spans 12 residues.

The chain links TRBV7-2 to TRBJ1-1. This CDR3 is built from 13 residues. Germline CDR1 SGHTA, CDR2 FQGNSA. The CDR3 reads CASSQNRGTEAFF.

V is TRBV20-1 and J is TRBJ1-2. The CDR3 contains 11 residues. Germline assignment: CDR1 DFQATT and CDR2 SNEGSKA (reference sequence). CDR3: CSARQPYGYTF.

The CDR3 here is CASSQDLAGEQFF. The V call is TRBV3-1, the J call TRBJ2-1; absent DNA, TCRdb's TRBD2 call cannot be checked. This CDR3 comprises 13 residues. Germline CDR1 LGHDT, CDR2 YNNKEL (reference sequence).

The genes are TRBV7-9 and TRBJ2-1; TCRdb indicates TRBD2, and absent DNA this call remains unverified. From germline, CDR1 is SEHNR and CDR2 FQNEAQ (reference sequence). This CDR3 has 16 residues. The CDR3 here is CASRIFPLAGDNEQFF.

This chain uses TRBV6-2 or TRBV6-3 with TRBJ2-1; the TCRdb D gene call, TRBD1, has no DNA to confirm it. The CDR3 consists of 15 residues. The germline V gene has CDR1 MNHEY and CDR2 SVGEGT. The CDR3 loop reads CASSSPSGGLDEQFF.

The rearrangement joins TRBV9 to TRBJ1-5; TCRdb names TRBD1, which stays unverified in the absence of DNA. CDR1 is SGDLS and CDR2 is YYNGEE in the germline V gene. CDR3 size: 15 residues. CDR3 protein: CASSDQGAINQPQHF.

This CDR3 is CSAKGYNEQFF. This chain links TRBV20-1 with TRBJ2-1. Germline CDR1 DFQATT, CDR2 SNEGSKA (reference sequence). This CDR3 has 11 residues.

The V call is TRBV7-9, the J call TRBJ1-1. The CDR3 sequence is 13 residues long. CDR1 is SEHNR, CDR2 FQNEAQ, per germline (reference sequence). The CDR3 reads CAASGGRDTEAFF.

V is TRBV29-1 and J is TRBJ2-1; TCRdb's D call, TRBD1, is unchecked because there is no DNA. Germline V CDR1 and CDR2: SQVTM, ANQGSEA. The CDR3 is made up of 15 amino acids. The CDR3 region is CSVESYGTPKDEQFF.

This chain links TRBV28 with TRBJ2-1; TCRdb names TRBD1, which stays unverified in the absence of DNA. Germline assignment: CDR1 MDHEN and CDR2 SYDVKM. The CDR3 runs to 16 residues. This CDR3 is CASSLPGHSSYNEQFF.

V is TRBV14 and J is TRBJ2-5. The CDR3 has 17 residues. Germline loops: CDR1 SGHDN, CDR2 FVKESK. This CDR3 reads CASSQDRIVAVQETQYF.

The V gene is TRBV29-1, the J gene TRBJ2-7; the TCRdb D gene call, TRBD1, has no DNA to confirm it. CDR3 size: 11 residues. CDR1 SQVTM and CDR2 ANQGSEA come from the germline V gene. The CDR3: CSFTGIYEQYF.

CDR3 residues: CASSHDRESNYGYTF. The chain links TRBV12-3 or TRBV12-4 to TRBJ1-2; TCRdb selects TRBD1, and the lack of DNA leaves this call unchecked. There are 15 residues in the CDR3.

V and J are TRBV7-3 and TRBJ1-1; the TCRdb call, TRBD1, lacks DNA for checking. Germline assignment: CDR1 SGHTA and CDR2 FQGTGA. The CDR3 is made up of 14 amino acids. CDR3 in amino acids: CASSPTGWSTEAFF.

The V and J genes are TRBV7-9 and TRBJ2-7; no DNA is available, so the TRBD2 call from TCRdb remains unchecked. This CDR3 comprises 16 residues. CDR1 SEHNR and CDR2 FQNEAQ come from the germline V gene (reference sequence). The chain's CDR3 is CASSLVSGLAIAEQYF.

V usage is TRBV5-4 and J usage is TRBJ2-1; checking the TCRdb D call of TRBD2 is not possible without DNA. Germline V gene lookup returns CDR1 SGHNT and CDR2 YYREEE (reference sequence). The CDR3 is 16 amino acids. CDR3 sequence: CASRHLGLAGVGEQFF.

The rearrangement uses TRBV6-5 and TRBJ1-2; the D gene TCRdb calls, TRBD1, cannot be checked with no DNA. The CDR3 runs to 17 residues. Germline values: CDR1 MNHEY, CDR2 SVGAGI. The CDR3 loop reads CASSSRDSGLANYGYTF.

The rearrangement links TRBV19 to TRBJ2-7; the TCRdb call, TRBD1, lacks DNA for checking. This CDR3 has 13 residues. Germline lookup yields CDR1 LNHDA and CDR2 SQIVND (reference sequence). CDR3 loop: CASMGQSSYEQYF.